The following is a T cell receptor beta chain sequence with its context. The antigen is not known. Primers for the PCR totalled 60 Vbeta and 13 Jbeta. The assay was immunoSEQ multiplex PCR, and TCRdb's table has in-frame clones only and misses some. The sample lists 80,000 to 95,000 clones, 78% occurring once. The data were taken from a study of cytomegalovirus exposure and HLA in healthy donors. Study-level points and caveats: The authors later found TCR association rates varying by HLA locus, with DRB1 most and HLA-C fewest. Sequencing depth across donors, presence/absence analyses assumed, was roughly uniform.

Germline lookup yields CDR1 LGHNA and CDR2 YNFKEQ. Trimming took off 2 bases at V and 4 bases at J, with 14 bases between the two ends. The CDR3 covers 15 residues. This cohort consisted of healthy bone marrow donors. The chain is built from TRBV4-2 and TRBJ2-5, with D possibly matching TRBD2 (5 bases). The sequence was obtained from a man aged 18 to 29 in good health and CMV-seropositive. The specimen was PBMCs. In DNA, the CDR3 is TGTGCCAGCAGCCAAATCCGGGATTCGCCAGAGACCCAGTACTTC. This gives the protein CASSQIRDSPETQYF.